These 21 T cell receptor beta chains were all obtained from the same sample, sequenced in a study of cytomegalovirus exposure and HLA in healthy donors. A multiplex PCR was run with 60 Vbeta primers and 13 Jbeta primers. Profiling relied on immunoSEQ multiplex PCR, and the TCRdb table lists in-frame clones only, not all of them. This table has 100,000 to 120,000 clones, 76% appearing once. The sequenced sample consisted of PBMCs. Source of these receptors: a man aged 25-45 years in good health and CMV-seropositive.

As to this clone: One end of the junction varies from germline; a read error may be responsible. This chain joins TRBV7-7 and TRBJ2-5; D remains ambiguous. This CDR3 has 13 amino acids. Germline CDR1 and CDR2: SSHAT and FNYEAQ (reference sequence). The CDR3 DNA reads as TGTGCTAGCAGCTTAGATAGTCAAGAGACCCAGTACTTC. It yields the protein CASSLDSQETQYF.

The V call is TRBV7-9, the J call TRBJ2-7; 8 bases match TRBD2. In germline, CDR1 is SEHNR, CDR2 FQNEAQ (reference sequence). V was clipped by 5 bases and J by 0 bases; unmatched bases: 6. The CDR3 extends over 15 amino acids. The CDR3, as DNA: TGTGCCAGCAGCCTCCTTACTAGCGGCTCCTACGAGCAGTACTTC. Its protein product is CASSLLTSGSYEQYF.

The chain employs TRBV7-6 and TRBJ2-7; D is undetermined. Trimming left V 1 base short and J 5 bases short, with 3 bases between. The CDR3 is made up of 11 amino acids. Germline values: CDR1 SGHVS, CDR2 FNYEAQ. The CDR3 nucleotides read TGTGCCAGCAGCTTAGGAGACGAGCAGTACTTC. Amino acid sequence: CASSLGDEQYF.

The rearrangement links TRBV7-9 to TRBJ1-1; 7 positions match TRBD1. Germline V gene sequence: CDR1 SEHNR, CDR2 FQNEAQ (reference sequence). CDR3 length equals 15 residues. Trimming removed 1 base from V and 1 base from J; junction bases left unmatched: 3. CDR3 residues: CASSLGAGGNTEAFF. The CDR3, as DNA: TGTGCCAGCAGCTTAGGGGCAGGGGGGAACACTGAAGCTTTCTTT.

This clone was seen a handful of times. V is TRBV5-8 and J is TRBJ1-4; 8 nucleotides agree with TRBD1. Per the germline V gene, CDR1 is SGHTS and CDR2 is YDEGEE. The CDR3 has 16 residues. J lost 3 bases, V lost 1 base, and 5 bases had no gene match. Here the CDR3 reads CASSLWQGAANEKLFF. The CDR3, as DNA: TGTGCCAGCAGCTTGTGGCAGGGGGCTGCTAATGAAAAACTGTTTTTT.

In nucleotides, the CDR3 is TGTGCCAGTAGTCCTTCTAGCGGGGGGCGTGAGCAGTTCTTC. It specifies CASSPSSGGREQFF. The chain joins TRBV19 to TRBJ2-1, with 11 bases aligning to TRBD2. Germline lookup yields CDR1 LNHDA and CDR2 SQIVND (reference sequence). V trimming: 5 bases; J trimming: 9 bases; junction bases outside the gene matches: 6. The CDR3 totals 14 residues.

The V and J genes are TRBV10-3 and TRBJ1-5; D possibly corresponds to TRBD1 (5 bases). The length of the CDR3 is 14 residues. The V end lost 10 bases, the J end lost 2 bases, and 15 bases lay between the germline ends. Germline CDR1 ENHRY, CDR2 SYGVKD. Written as DNA, the CDR3 is TGTGCCACTAGGGGTATTTCCGGCAATCAGCCCCAGCATTTT. This translates into CATRGISGNQPQHF.

A remark on this clone: The junction differs from germline at one of its ends, possibly a read error. V gene TRBV30 combines with J gene TRBJ1-6; the D gene is possibly TRBD1 (5 bases). The germline V gene has CDR1 GTSNPN and CDR2 SVGIG (reference sequence). This CDR3 is 13 amino acids long. The CDR3, as DNA: TGTGCCTGGAGTGGGGGACGTGCGGGACTTCGGGACTTT. Protein sequence: CAWSGGRAGLRDF. Full variable domain (outside the CDR3, taken from reference TRBV30 and TRBJ1-6): SQTIHQWPATLVQPVGSPLSLECTVEGTSNPNLYWYRQAAGRGLQLLFYSVGIGQISSEVPQNLSASRPQDRQFILSSKKLLLSDSGFYLCAWSGGRAGLRDFGNGTRLTVT.

This clone was counted a single time. J is TRBJ2-5 and V is TRBV7-2, with 7 bases identical to TRBD1. CDR3 size: 15 residues. V shed 3 bases and J 4 bases; nucleotides not matched to a gene: 8. In germline, CDR1 is SGHTA, CDR2 FQGNSA. DNA of the CDR3: TGTGCCAGCAGCTTCGACCGCTCAGGGGGAGAGACCCAGTACTTC. This encodes CASSFDRSGGETQYF.

The chain employs TRBV5-1 and TRBJ2-5, with TRBD2 matching 9 bases. The CDR3 has 16 amino acids. The V segment lost 4 bases and the J segment 5 bases; nucleotides outside the gene matches: 12. The germline CDR1 and CDR2 sequences are SGHRS and YFSETQ. As DNA, the CDR3 is TGCGCCAGCAGCGCCCTCGAGCGGGGGGCCGGTGAGACCCAGTACTTC. The encoded protein is CASSALERGAGETQYF.

This chain connects TRBV4-1 to TRBJ1-1; TRBD1 matches 7 bases. CDR1 and CDR2 (germline): MGHRA, YSYEKL. CDR3 length equals 15 residues. J was trimmed by 6 bases and V by 2 bases; bases with no gene match: 9. This CDR3 is CASSQQSGGGPEAFF. The DNA for the CDR3 is TGCGCCAGCAGCCAACAGTCTGGAGGGGGCCCTGAAGCTTTCTTT.

The chain couples TRBV30 to TRBJ2-1; 8 bases map to TRBD2. The junction had 8 bases not matched to a gene; V was cut back by 0 bases and J by 7 bases. The CDR3 runs 15 residues. Per the germline V gene, CDR1 is GTSNPN and CDR2 is SVGIG (reference sequence). CDR3 sequence reads: CAWSVWTGGWNEQFF. The CDR3 DNA reads as TGTGCCTGGAGTGTCTGGACGGGGGGGTGGAATGAGCAGTTCTTC.

The V call is TRBV5-1, the J call TRBJ2-5; possible D gene TRBD1, 5 bases. This CDR3 comprises 14 residues. Looked up from germline, CDR1 is SGHRS and CDR2 is YFSETQ. Trimming left V 0 bases short and J 0 bases short, with 6 bases between. CDR3 sequence (DNA): TGCGCCAGCAGCTTGGAACAGGACCAAGAGACCCAGTACTTC. The encoded protein is CASSLEQDQETQYF.

About this clone: One junction end disagrees with the germline gene, perhaps due to a read error. This chain connects TRBV5-1 to TRBJ2-2; 12 bases agree with TRBD2. This CDR3 comprises 15 residues. Germline assignment: CDR1 SGHRS and CDR2 YFSETQ. The CDR3: CASGLGLAGDGELFF. DNA for the CDR3: TGCGCCAGCGGCTTGGGACTAGCGGGTGACGGGGAGCTGTTTTTT.

This sequence joins TRBV6-1 and TRBJ2-7; TRBD1 matches 11 bases. Germline V lookup: CDR1 MNHNS, CDR2 SASEGT. The CDR3 is made up of 16 amino acids. Trimming cost V 4 bases and J 3 bases; bases outside gene matches: 8. The CDR3 protein is CASSGGRDRGFYEQYF. The CDR3 coding sequence is TGTGCCAGCAGTGGAGGGCGGGACAGGGGGTTCTACGAGCAGTACTTC.

This clone was counted a single time. CDR3 amino acids: CASSLRNEADTQYF. The CDR3 DNA follows: TGCGCCAGCAGCTTGAGGAACGAGGCAGATACGCAGTATTTT. The gene calls are TRBV5-1 and TRBJ2-3; D is unclear. This CDR3 has 14 amino acids. V dropped 1 base and J dropped 4 bases, with 10 bases sitting between them. Germline CDR1 is SGHRS and CDR2 is YFSETQ.

This sequence joins TRBV18 and TRBJ2-7; D uncertain. V was trimmed by 3 bases and J by 1 base, leaving 7 bases between them. CDR3 length equals 13 residues. Germline V gives CDR1 KGHSH, CDR2 LQKENI. CDR3 loop: CASSPGNSYEQYF. CDR3 coding DNA: TGTGCCAGCTCACCGGGCAATTCCTACGAGCAGTACTTC.

In its sample, this clone was seen a few times. The chain has TRBV28 and TRBJ1-5; TRBD1 might be the D (6 bases). Trimming shortened V by 5 bases and J by 7 bases, and 12 bases separated the two germline ends. Per germline, CDR1 MDHEN and CDR2 SYDVKM. The CDR3 is 13 amino acids. The CDR3 DNA reads TGTGCCAGCAGTCAACCGGACAGACAGCCCCAGCATTTT. Its protein is CASSQPDRQPQHF.

The CDR3 nucleotides read TGCGCCAGCAGCCGGGTGAACACTGAAGCTTTCTTT. Translation: CASSRVNTEAFF. V is TRBV5-1 and J is TRBJ1-1, with no clear D. The CDR3 is made up of 12 amino acids. Trimming took off 4 bases at V and 0 bases at J, with 4 bases between the two ends. Germline values: CDR1 SGHRS, CDR2 YFSETQ.

The chain recombines TRBV5-1 with TRBJ1-3, with D perhaps TRBD1 (6 bases). Trimming removed 4 bases at V and 2 bases at J, with 13 bases between. The germline CDR1 and CDR2 sequences are SGHRS and YFSETQ. The CDR3 runs to 15 residues. The CDR3 DNA is TGCGCCAGCAGCGCGACAGGTTCTGCTGGAAACACCATATATTTT. As protein: CASSATGSAGNTIYF.

The genes are TRBV2 and TRBJ2-7; tentative D call: TRBD1 (6 bases). CDR1 and CDR2 (germline): SNHLY, FYNNEI. This CDR3 contains 12 residues. V was clipped by 6 bases and J by 5 bases, with 11 bases between them. The CDR3 is CASRDGGHEQYF. The CDR3 DNA sequence: TGTGCCAGCAGGGATGGGGGCCACGAGCAGTACTTC.